Shown below are 20 T cell receptor beta chains from a single sample sequenced in a study of CD8 T cells in Susac syndrome (dated by TCRdb to the late 2010s). Library prep was done by the immunoSEQ multiplex PCR assay. RNA was extracted using the RNeasy kit, and roughly 0.5 to 1 ug of the RNA was reverse transcribed with random hexamers. The raw public data were reprocessed by TCRdb itself: fastp quality trimming at Q25, MiXCR clonotype calling, in-frame beta chains only. Entries that share a CDR3 protein sequence are merged under the most common genes and DNA. The table for this sample lists roughly 200,000 distinct CDR3 sequences; around 95% of them were counted only once. The ten top clones hold roughly 0.095% of the sample. Sequencing input: CD4+ T cells from PBMCs. The receptors stem from a human donor with multiple sclerosis.

This rearrangement joins TRBV6-6 to TRBJ2-7; 9 positions match TRBD2. CDR3 length: 16 residues. The V gene end was trimmed by 4 bases and the J gene end by 6 bases; junction bases not matched to a gene: 13. CDR1 and CDR2 (germline): MNHNY, SVGAGI (reference sequence). As DNA, the CDR3 is TGTGCCAGCAGTTCCCCGTCTGGGACTAGCCTCGGCGAGCAGTACTTC. Its translation: CASSSPSGTSLGEQYF.

The J gene is TRBJ1-1, the V gene TRBV29-1, with D unresolved. In germline, CDR1 is SQVTM, CDR2 ANQGSEA. The V end lost 4 bases, the J end lost 1 base, and 10 bases lay between the germline ends. This CDR3 is 13 amino acids long. The DNA for the CDR3 is TGCAGCGTTGGTTCCCCACAGAACACTGAAGCTTTCTTT. Translating gives CSVGSPQNTEAFF. The full variable domain, with the rest looked up from reference TRBV29-1 and TRBJ1-1, is SAVISQKPSRDICQRGTSLTIQCQVDSQVTMMFWYRQQPGQSLTLIATANQGSEATYESGFVIDKFPISRPNLTFSTLTVSNMSPEDSSIYLCSVGSPQNTEAFFGQGTRLTVV.

The rearrangement links TRBV6-2 or TRBV6-3 to TRBJ1-2, with D hard to call. Trimming shortened V by 0 bases and J by 7 bases, and 12 bases separated the two germline ends. This CDR3 comprises 14 residues. From germline, CDR1 is MNHEY and CDR2 SVGEGT. This chain's CDR3 is CASSYSEGRSGYTF. Here the CDR3 DNA reads TGTGCCAGCAGTTACTCGGAGGGAAGGAGTGGCTACACCTTC.

In its sample, this clonotype was seen once. The gene calls are TRBV18 and TRBJ2-7; perhaps TRBD2 as D (5 bases). CDR3 size: 14 residues. V lost 0 bases and J 4 bases, leaving 10 bases between the germline ends. The germline CDR1 and CDR2 sequences are KGHSH and LQKENI. The chain's CDR3 is CASSPPREPYEQYF. The CDR3 region has the DNA TGTGCCAGCTCACCACCGAGGGAACCGTACGAGCAGTACTTC.

The chain has TRBV5-1 and TRBJ2-7; D not certain. There are 14 residues in the CDR3. Per germline, CDR1 SGHRS and CDR2 YFSETQ. Trimming took off 0 bases at V and 2 bases at J, with 9 bases between the two ends. The CDR3 protein is CASSLAAGTYEQYF. In DNA, the CDR3 is TGCGCCAGCAGCTTGGCCGCAGGTACCTACGAGCAGTACTTC.

V and J are TRBV4-1 and TRBJ1-2, with D possibly being TRBD1 (6 bases). Trimming stripped 3 bases from V and 5 bases from J, with 7 bases between. CDR3 length: 12 amino acids. Germline values: CDR1 MGHRA, CDR2 YSYEKL. The CDR3 protein is CASSQQGYGYTF. CDR3 bases: TGCGCCAGCAGCCAGCAGGGGTATGGCTACACCTTC.

The chain carries TRBV28 and TRBJ1-6, with D possibly TRBD1 on 5 matching bases. The germline V gene has CDR1 MDHEN and CDR2 SYDVKM. This CDR3 has 14 residues. V was clipped by 3 bases and J by 10 bases, with 13 bases between them. Here the CDR3 reads CASSLSGLRSPLHF. Here the CDR3 DNA reads TGTGCCAGCAGTTTGTCGGGACTCAGGTCACCCCTCCACTTT.

The chain has TRBV20-1 and TRBJ1-5; 7 bases are a match to TRBD1. The CDR3 spans 16 residues. With V trimmed by 3 bases and J by 3 bases, 11 bases remained unmatched. Germline V gives CDR1 DFQATT, CDR2 SNEGSKA (reference sequence). The DNA of the CDR3 is TGCAGTGCTAGCCGGGGACAGCCCCAAGCCAATCAGCCCCAGCATTTT. Translation: CSASRGQPQANQPQHF.

The chain combines TRBV6-2 or TRBV6-3 with TRBJ2-7, with TRBD1 as a possible D gene (5 bases). The CDR3 contains 13 residues. Trimming took off 4 bases at V and 2 bases at J, with 9 bases between the two ends. The germline V gene has CDR1 MNHEY and CDR2 SVGEGT. DNA for the CDR3: TGTGCCAGCAGTTCGCGACAGCCCTACGAGCAGTACTTC. This gives the protein CASSSRQPYEQYF.

This chain's CDR3 is CASSPPRGDEQYF. The CDR3 coding sequence is TGTGCCAGCTCACCACCGCGAGGCGACGAGCAGTACTTC. V is TRBV18 and J is TRBJ2-7; D unclear. The CDR3 length is 13 residues. V gave up 0 bases and J gave up 5 bases, with 8 bases separating them. CDR1 KGHSH and CDR2 LQKENI come from the germline V gene.

The chain is built from TRBV20-1 and TRBJ2-2; D might be TRBD1 or TRBD2, each matching 5 bases. Germline V gene sequence: CDR1 DFQATT, CDR2 SNEGSKA (reference sequence). V dropped 2 bases and J dropped 3 bases, with 16 bases sitting between them. The CDR3 totals 16 residues. The DNA for the CDR3 is TGCAGTGCTAGATACCAGGGACGGTCGGACACCGGGGAGCTGTTTTTT. It specifies CSARYQGRSDTGELFF.

J is TRBJ1-3 and V is TRBV27; D not certain. The germline V gene has CDR1 MNHEY and CDR2 SMNVEV (reference sequence). The CDR3 runs 13 residues. V dropped 4 bases and J dropped 1 base, with 5 bases sitting between them. The CDR3 here is CASSSRSGNTIYF. Written as DNA, the CDR3 is TGTGCCAGCAGTTCCCGATCTGGAAACACCATATATTTT.

The chain joins TRBV4-2 to TRBJ2-1; 9 bases match TRBD2. Germline V lookup: CDR1 LGHNA, CDR2 YNFKEQ. V was pared by 1 base and J by 3 bases, with 10 bases of the junction left unmatched. This CDR3 has 18 residues. CDR3 sequence (DNA): TGTGCCAGCAGCCAAGCCCACGGCGGGGGGGTTCGCTACAATGAGCAGTTCTTC. Its protein is CASSQAHGGGVRYNEQFF.

The chain is built from TRBV7-2 and TRBJ2-5; D could derive from TRBD1 or TRBD2 (6 bases each). The germline V and J ends were trimmed by 7 bases and 5 bases, with 23 bases remaining between them. The CDR3 covers 16 residues. Germline-derived CDR1 and CDR2 are SGHTA and FQGNSA. DNA for the CDR3: TGTGCCAGCATTCTGGTGCCCGGCGGGACAAGTGAGACCCAGTACTTC. It is translated as CASILVPGGTSETQYF.

The chain uses TRBV3-1 and TRBJ2-1; unclear D gene. V lost 4 bases, J lost 6 bases, and 16 bases lay in between. Looked up from germline, CDR1 is LGHDT and CDR2 is YNNKEL (reference sequence). The CDR3 contains 15 residues. The CDR3 sequence is CASSPRPLGGNEQFF. Written as DNA, the CDR3 is TGTGCCAGCAGCCCCAGACCCCTGGGTGGCAATGAGCAGTTCTTC.

V and J are TRBV27 and TRBJ2-3, with a tentative D call TRBD2 (5 bases). The ends were cut back, 8 bases at V and 4 bases at J, with 19 bases in the middle. The V gene's germline CDR1 is MNHEY and CDR2 SMNVEV (reference sequence). The CDR3 runs 15 residues. DNA for the CDR3: TGTGCCAGCTGCCCGGAGGAGCTATGGCCAGATACGCAGTATTTT. This encodes CASCPEELWPDTQYF.

V and J are TRBV29-1 and TRBJ2-7; D unclear. The V end lost 8 bases, the J end lost 3 bases, and 17 bases lay between the germline ends. The CDR3 length is 13 residues. Germline loops: CDR1 SQVTM, CDR2 ANQGSEA. The CDR3 coding sequence is TGCAGCTACAAACTGGGCCCCTACTACGAGCAGTACTTC. Its protein is CSYKLGPYYEQYF.

This clonotype has only one observation. The rearrangement uses TRBV12-3 or TRBV12-4 and TRBJ2-4; D is ambiguous. Trimming removed 6 bases at V and 7 bases at J, with 7 bases between. CDR3 length: 11 residues. Written as DNA, the CDR3 is TGTGCCAGCAGCCGTGTTAACATTCAGTACTTC. Protein product: CASSRVNIQYF.

The chain is built from TRBV7-8 and TRBJ2-5; D might be TRBD1 (6 bases). Trimming cost V 4 bases and J 1 base, with 10 bases left between them. The CDR3 covers 14 residues. Germline loops: CDR1 SGHVS, CDR2 FQNEAQ. CDR3 DNA sequence: TGTGCCAGCAGCTCATACAGGGTCCAAGAGACCCAGTACTTC. It codes for CASSSYRVQETQYF.

The chain couples TRBV20-1 to TRBJ1-5; TRBD1 matches 9 bases. CDR3 length: 14 residues. The germline V gene encodes CDR1 DFQATT and CDR2 SNEGSKA (reference sequence). Trimming took 7 bases from V and 4 from J; bases not matched to a gene: 8. The CDR3 is CSVTDRGWNQPQHF. The CDR3 DNA reads TGCAGTGTAACGGACAGGGGCTGGAATCAGCCCCAGCATTTT.